The sequence of this T cell receptor beta chain was determined in a study of blood T cell repertoires in COVID-19. Overall study context: COVID-19 samples from acute and convalescent phases originated in the United States, Italy and Spain. Sources were T cells, B-cell-depleted T cells, or PBMCs; the material itself was cDNA or gDNA.

Trimming took off 5 bases at V and 3 bases at J, with 8 bases between the two ends. The CDR3 spans 12 residues. Original data processing: Amplifying reference gene primers gave estimates of nucleated cell counts. This table comes from immunoSEQ multiplex PCR, and its TCRdb copy is limited to in-frame clones, with some not included. That table is the source of V, J and clone size, and D and trimming were worked out from the DNA. Of tens of thousands of clones listed, approximately 83% are singletons. The sequenced material came from peripheral blood. This receptor was taken from an elderly man with acute or convalescent COVID-19. The V gene is TRBV12-3 or TRBV12-4, the J gene TRBJ2-7; tentatively, D is TRBD1 (5 bases). This CDR3 reads CASSVTDYEQYF. CDR3 sequence (DNA): TGTGCCAGCAGTGTGACAGACTACGAGCAGTACTTC.